Listed here are 26 T cell receptor beta chains from one sample, sequenced in a study of blood T cell repertoires in COVID-19. TCRdb keeps only in-frame clones here, not all; method: immunoSEQ multiplex PCR. Here the sample spans about 140,000 clones, 70% to 90% being singletons. Sequenced input: peripheral blood. These receptors were taken from a human donor in a cohort sampled during active COVID-19.

This chain connects TRBV30 to TRBJ2-5; D perhaps matches TRBD2 (5 bases). Trimming removed 0 bases from V and 5 bases from J, with 16 bases in between. The germline V gene has CDR1 GTSNPN and CDR2 SVGIG (reference sequence). This CDR3 has 15 amino acids. The CDR3 region has the DNA TGTGCCTGGAGTGTACCGTTGCCGAGGGTGGAGACCCAGTACTTC. Translation gives CAWSVPLPRVETQYF.

The CDR3 reads CASSRGGQGGYQPQHF. DNA of the CDR3: TGTGCCAGCAGCCGAGGAGGACAGGGAGGTTATCAGCCCCAGCATTTT. The rearrangement joins TRBV9 to TRBJ1-5; 8 bases agree with TRBD1. The CDR3 runs 16 residues. Looked up from germline, CDR1 is SGDLS and CDR2 is YYNGEE. The trim removed 4 bases at V and 5 bases at J, leaving 11 bases unmatched.

The chain recombines TRBV7-9 with TRBJ1-4, with no clear D. V was cut by 3 bases and J by 8 bases, with 13 bases left in between. This CDR3 spans 14 amino acids. Germline-derived CDR1 and CDR2 are SEHNR and FQNEAQ (reference sequence). The DNA of the CDR3 is TGTGCCAGCAGCTTTCGGGAAGGAGGCGAAAAACTGTTTTTT. Translation: CASSFREGGEKLFF.

The chain recombines TRBV7-2 with TRBJ2-1, with 9 bases identical to TRBD1. Trimming cost V 5 bases and J 6 bases; bases outside gene matches: 11. From germline, CDR1 is SGHTA and CDR2 FQGNSA. The CDR3 loop spans 16 amino acids. This CDR3 reads CASSPPGTGMINEQFF. The CDR3 DNA sequence: TGTGCCAGCAGCCCCCCCGGGACAGGGATGATCAATGAGCAGTTCTTC.

The chain carries TRBV6-1 and TRBJ2-5; D unresolved. Germline CDR1 reads MNHNS; CDR2 reads SASEGT. CDR3 length equals 14 residues. Trimming cost V 1 base and J 7 bases, with 13 bases left between them. This CDR3 reads CASSEGAVTGTQYF. In DNA form, the CDR3 reads TGTGCCAGCAGTGAAGGAGCAGTGACGGGGACCCAGTACTTC.

The CDR3 nucleotides are TGCAGCGTCGACGTACCAGGGGGTTCTAACTATGGCTACACCTTC. Translated, it gives CSVDVPGGSNYGYTF. V is TRBV29-1 and J is TRBJ1-2, with TRBD1 matching over 7 bases. The CDR3 spans 15 residues. The junction had 10 bases not matched to a gene; V was cut back by 6 bases and J by 0 bases. Per germline, CDR1 SQVTM and CDR2 ANQGSEA.

The rearrangement joins TRBV28 to TRBJ1-1; TRBD1 matches at 8 bases. CDR3 size: 13 residues. With V trimmed by 3 bases and J by 7 bases, 4 bases remained unmatched. CDR1 and CDR2 from the germline V gene are MDHEN and SYDVKM. In DNA form, the CDR3 reads TGTGCCAGCAGTTTGGTAACAGGGGGTGAAGCTTTCTTT. It translates to CASSLVTGGEAFF.

The rearrangement uses TRBV28 and TRBJ1-4; D might be TRBD1 (5 bases). Trimming removed 3 bases from V and 4 bases from J, with 12 bases in between. The CDR3 has 15 residues. The germline V gene has CDR1 MDHEN and CDR2 SYDVKM. The CDR3 sequence: CASSFRGGVNEKLFF. In nucleotides, the CDR3 is TGTGCCAGCAGTTTTAGGGGAGGGGTTAATGAAAAACTGTTTTTT.

The rearrangement links TRBV4-1 to TRBJ2-5; 10 bases are a match to TRBD1. The germline gives CDR1 MGHRA, CDR2 YSYEKL. V was pared by 5 bases and J by 2 bases, with 17 bases of the junction left unmatched. The CDR3 runs to 19 residues. In nucleotides, the CDR3 is TGCGCCAGCAGCTGGATGGAAGTGACTGGGACAGGGGAGCAAGAGACCCAGTACTTC. It specifies CASSWMEVTGTGEQETQYF.

The chain combines TRBV29-1 with TRBJ1-5; no definite D call. V was clipped by 4 bases and J by 3 bases, with 13 bases between them. CDR3 length: 14 amino acids. Looked up from germline, CDR1 is SQVTM and CDR2 is ANQGSEA. The CDR3 region has the DNA TGCAGCGTTGTGGTGGGAGCCATCAATCAGCCCCAGCATTTT. Its protein is CSVVVGAINQPQHF.

The V gene is TRBV5-1, the J gene TRBJ2-7, with no clear D. V gave up 2 bases and J gave up 6 bases, with 6 bases separating them. Germline values: CDR1 SGHRS, CDR2 YFSETQ. The CDR3 spans 11 residues. CDR3 loop: CASSLPGEQYF. DNA for the CDR3: TGCGCCAGCAGCTTACCGGGCGAGCAGTACTTC. Full variable domain (remainder filled in from reference TRBV5-1 and TRBJ2-7): KAGVTQTPRYLIKTRGQQVTLSCSPISGHRSVSWYQQTPGQGLQFLFEYFSETQRNKGNFPGRFSGRQFSNSRSEMNVSTLELGDSALYLCASSLPGEQYFGPGTRLTVT.

The V and J genes are TRBV11-2 and TRBJ2-7; D is undetermined. This CDR3 contains 12 residues. Germline V gene data show CDR1 as SGHAT and CDR2 as FQNNGV. V gave up 3 bases and J gave up 3 bases, with 6 bases separating them. In DNA form, the CDR3 reads TGTGCCAGCAGCTTTAGATACTACGAGCAGTACTTC. Protein sequence: CASSFRYYEQYF.

The chain links TRBV21-1 to TRBJ2-7; TRBD1, the table's D call, lacks a check against the DNA. TRBV21-1 is a pseudogene locus. CDR3 size: 18 residues. The CDR3 region has the DNA TGTGCCAGCAGCAAACTGGGACAGGGTCCGCTGAAAGCCTACGAGCAGTACTTC. Translating gives CASSKLGQGPLKAYEQYF.

V and J are TRBV19 and TRBJ1-1; the match to TRBD1 covers 7 bases. The CDR3 loop spans 14 amino acids. V lost 7 bases, J lost 4 bases, and 9 bases stayed unmatched. From germline, CDR1 is LNHDA and CDR2 SQIVND (reference sequence). CDR3 nucleotide sequence: TGTGCCAGTACCCTAGGAGGGACAGCCACTGAAGCTTTCTTT. Translation gives CASTLGGTATEAFF.

V gene TRBV12-3 or TRBV12-4 combines with J gene TRBJ2-7; possibly TRBD1 for D (6 bases). This CDR3 is 13 amino acids long. Trimming took 6 bases from V and 3 from J, leaving 12 bases between them. CDR3 coding DNA: TGTGCCAGCAGCCCGGGACATCTCTACGAGCAGTACTTC. It yields the protein CASSPGHLYEQYF.

This chain links TRBV28 with TRBJ1-1; the match to TRBD1 covers 8 bases. Trimming removed 4 bases from V and 1 base from J; junction bases left unmatched: 5. The CDR3 covers 15 residues. In germline, CDR1 is MDHEN, CDR2 SYDVKM. The CDR3 DNA reads TGTGCCAGCAGTTCCTCGACAGGGGCGAACACTGAAGCTTTCTTT. Its protein product is CASSSSTGANTEAFF.

The chain joins TRBV7-9 to TRBJ1-6; D is undetermined. The CDR3 is 12 residues long. V lost 2 bases and J lost 7, with 3 bases in between. Germline V lookup: CDR1 SEHNR, CDR2 FQNEAQ (reference sequence). DNA of the CDR3: TGTGCCAGCAGCTTACAGAATTCACCCCTCCACTTT. It specifies CASSLQNSPLHF.

Here the CDR3 reads CASSPGDRENSGYTF. In DNA, the CDR3 is TGTGCCAGCAGCCCCGGGGACAGGGAGAATAGTGGCTACACCTTC. The chain joins TRBV4-2 to TRBJ1-2, with TRBD1 identical over 9 bases. CDR3 length: 15 amino acids. The V gene end was trimmed by 4 bases and the J gene end by 7 bases; junction bases not matched to a gene: 10. The germline gives CDR1 LGHNA, CDR2 YNFKEQ.

The V gene is TRBV7-9, the J gene TRBJ2-1; 8 bases fit TRBD2. V trimming: 8 bases; J trimming: 2 bases; junction bases outside the gene matches: 5. This CDR3 is built from 14 residues. Germline CDR1 SEHNR, CDR2 FQNEAQ (reference sequence). CDR3 nucleotide sequence: TGTGCCAGCGGGCGCGGGAGGACCTACAATGAGCAGTTCTTC. It encodes CASGRGRTYNEQFF.

The gene calls are TRBV12-3 or TRBV12-4 and TRBJ2-7, with D tentatively TRBD1 (6 bases). The length of the CDR3 is 13 residues. Trimming took off 5 bases at V and 1 base at J, with 9 bases between the two ends. CDR3 in amino acids: CASSITGSYEQYF. The CDR3 DNA sequence: TGTGCCAGCAGTATCACAGGGTCCTACGAGCAGTACTTC.

The V gene is TRBV2, the J gene TRBJ2-1, with 11 bases matching TRBD2. The germline V gene has CDR1 SNHLY and CDR2 FYNNEI. The CDR3 contains 14 residues. The V gene end was trimmed by 8 bases and the J gene end by 5 bases; junction bases not matched to a gene: 5. As DNA, the CDR3 is TGTGCCAGCGGCAGGACTAGCGGGCACAATGAGCAGTTCTTC. Its protein product is CASGRTSGHNEQFF.

On this clone: This sample also contains other DNA sequences that code for the same CDR3. V is TRBV28 and J is TRBJ1-2; a weak D match, TRBD1 (5 bases). Trimming pared 2 bases from V and 5 bases from J, leaving 6 bases between. CDR1 and CDR2 from the germline V gene are MDHEN and SYDVKM. There are 12 residues in the CDR3. The DNA for the CDR3 is TGTGCCAGCAGTTTAGGGACTTATGGCTACACCTTC. Its protein is CASSLGTYGYTF.

The chain employs TRBV7-8 and TRBJ2-7, with 7 positions matching TRBD2. The CDR3 runs to 15 residues. From germline, CDR1 is SGHVS and CDR2 FQNEAQ. Trimming removed 0 bases from V and 3 bases from J; junction bases left unmatched: 5. The CDR3 DNA reads as TGTGCCAGCAGCTTAGCCGGACTAGGGGACTACGAGCAGTACTTC. It yields the protein CASSLAGLGDYEQYF. Variable domain in full (rest from reference TRBV7-8 and TRBJ2-7): GAGVSQSPRYKVAKRGQDVALRCDPISGHVSLFWYQQALGQGPEFLTYFQNEAQLDKSGLPSDRFFAERPEGSVSTLKIQRTQQEDSAVYLCASSLAGLGDYEQYFGPGTRLTVT.

The count of this clone is one. The V gene is TRBV5-1, the J gene TRBJ2-7, with 12 bases aligning to TRBD2. The CDR3 runs to 16 residues. Trimming removed 0 bases from V and 3 bases from J; junction bases left unmatched: 4. Germline CDR1 SGHRS, CDR2 YFSETQ. In nucleotides, the CDR3 is TGCGCCAGCAGCTTGGACAGACTAGCGGGAGACTACGAGCAGTACTTC. It translates to CASSLDRLAGDYEQYF. The complete variable domain, with remaining parts taken from reference TRBV5-1 and TRBJ2-7, reads KAGVTQTPRYLIKTRGQQVTLSCSPISGHRSVSWYQQTPGQGLQFLFEYFSETQRNKGNFPGRFSGRQFSNSRSEMNVSTLELGDSALYLCASSLDRLAGDYEQYFGPGTRLTVT.

V gene TRBV7-3 combines with J gene TRBJ2-3, with 9 bases that match TRBD1. The CDR3 length is 16 residues. CDR1 SGHTA and CDR2 FQGTGA come from the germline V gene. V shed 4 bases and J 4 bases; nucleotides not matched to a gene: 9. In DNA form, the CDR3 reads TGTGCCAGCAGCTCCGCGGACAGGGGATTTGCAGATACGCAGTATTTT. This translates into CASSSADRGFADTQYF.

V is TRBV27 and J is TRBJ2-1, with a tentative D call TRBD1 (6 bases). The CDR3 spans 16 residues. Between the trimmed V and J ends, which lost 4 bases and 1 base, there was a span of 14 bases. Germline V gene data show CDR1 as MNHEY and CDR2 as SMNVEV (reference sequence). CDR3: CASSSKPTGSYNEQFF. CDR3 DNA: TGTGCCAGCAGTTCCAAACCAACAGGGTCCTACAATGAGCAGTTCTTC.